One and the same sample provided the 10 T cell receptor beta chains below, sequenced in a study of OX40 agonist ivuxolimab in advanced cancers. The library came from the immunoSEQ multiplex PCR assay. TCRdb took over this immuneACCESS table, retaining in-frame rearrangements with V and J assigned. Such tables are incomplete; in checked studies, under half of the missing clones stem from an unresolved V gene, and the remainder is unexplained. The sample table contains some 70,000 clones; only one count was recorded for roughly 85% of them. 1.3% of the sample lies in the top ten. Material: CD4+ or CD8+ T cells sorted from blood, obtained in a trial of the OX40 agonist ivuxolimab. The receptors shown here come from an adult with an advanced solid tumor such as melanoma, head and neck, liver or kidney cancer.

V usage is TRBV6-6 and J usage is TRBJ1-5; D is undetermined. This CDR3 comprises 15 residues. Trimming took off 6 bases at V and 1 base at J, with 13 bases between the two ends. Germline CDR1 is MNHNY and CDR2 is SVGAGI (reference sequence). CDR3 loop: CASRKELGSNQPQHF. In DNA form, the CDR3 reads TGTGCCAGCAGAAAGGAGTTGGGGAGCAATCAGCCCCAGCATTTT.

J is TRBJ1-3 and V is TRBV28; D unresolved. The V gene's germline CDR1 is MDHEN and CDR2 SYDVKM. The CDR3 totals 10 residues. Trimming shortened V by 8 bases and J by 7 bases, and 6 bases separated the two germline ends. In DNA, the CDR3 is TGTGCCAGCGTCCGGAACACCATATATTTT. It translates to CASVRNTIYF.

This chain joins TRBV10-2 and TRBJ2-7; weak D call: TRBD2 (5 bases). The CDR3 covers 13 residues. The V end lost 8 bases, the J end lost 7 bases, and 18 bases lay between the germline ends. Germline CDR1 reads WSHSY; CDR2 reads SAAADI. The CDR3 DNA reads as TGCGCCAGCGCCCCAAGAGCGCCGGGAGAGCAGTACTTC. It specifies CASAPRAPGEQYF.

This clone was seen a handful of times. The chain is built from TRBV7-2 and TRBJ2-1; no definite D call. The ends were cut back, 3 bases at V and 5 bases at J, with 8 bases in the middle. The V gene's germline CDR1 is SGHTA and CDR2 FQGNSA. The CDR3 consists of 13 residues. This CDR3 is CASSLTVDNEQFF. The DNA of the CDR3 is TGTGCCAGCAGCTTGACGGTAGACAATGAGCAGTTCTTC.

The chain recombines TRBV9 with TRBJ1-4, with D maybe TRBD1 (5 bases). The CDR3 runs to 15 residues. Germline loops: CDR1 SGDLS, CDR2 YYNGEE. V dropped 4 bases and J dropped 5 bases, with 15 bases sitting between them. The CDR3 spells CASSTPGAGNEKLFF. The CDR3 DNA follows: TGTGCCAGCAGCACCCCCGGGGCGGGGAATGAAAAACTGTTTTTT.

The rearrangement links TRBV2 to TRBJ2-1; D is perhaps TRBD1 (5 bases). This CDR3 is built from 15 residues. Germline V CDR1 and CDR2: SNHLY, FYNNEI. Trimming shortened V by 1 base and J by 0 bases, and 7 bases separated the two germline ends. The CDR3 region is CASSEEQGSYNEQFF. In DNA, the CDR3 is TGTGCCAGCAGTGAAGAGCAGGGCTCCTACAATGAGCAGTTCTTC. Together with reference TRBV2 and TRBJ2-1, the CDR3 gives the full variable domain: EPEVTQTPSHQVTQMGQEVILRCVPISNHLYFYWYRQILGQKVEFLVSFYNNEISEKSEIFDDQFSVERPDGSNFTLKIRSTKLEDSAMYFCASSEEQGSYNEQFFGPGTRLTVL.

In its sample, this clone was seen once. The chain joins TRBV6-5 to TRBJ1-2; 9 nucleotides match TRBD1. CDR3 size: 14 residues. CDR1 and CDR2 (germline): MNHEY, SVGAGI. The CDR3 DNA is TGTGTCACCGGGACAGGGATCCCCTTCTATGGCTACACCTTC. It specifies CVTGTGIPFYGYTF.

The rearrangement uses TRBV6-5 and TRBJ2-7; 11 bases map to TRBD1. This CDR3 is 14 amino acids long. Unmatched junction bases numbered 0, after V lost 2 bases and J lost 3 bases. Per germline, CDR1 MNHEY and CDR2 SVGAGI. The CDR3 DNA reads as TGTGCCAGCAGTTACGGGACAGGGGGCTACGAGCAGTACTTC. Amino acid sequence: CASSYGTGGYEQYF.

CDR3 nucleotide sequence: TGTGCCAGTAGTATTCAGACTAGCGGGGCCTACGAGCAGTACTTC. This encodes CASSIQTSGAYEQYF. The chain carries TRBV19 and TRBJ2-7, with TRBD2 matching 11 bases. The CDR3 has 15 amino acids. Germline trimming cut 3 bases from V and 2 bases from J; bases unmatched to any gene: 3. Germline V gives CDR1 LNHDA, CDR2 SQIVND (reference sequence).

J is TRBJ2-4 and V is TRBV28; 15 nucleotides match TRBD2. There are 21 residues in the CDR3. V lost 6 bases, J lost 1 base, and 16 bases stayed unmatched. Germline values: CDR1 MDHEN, CDR2 SYDVKM. CDR3 DNA: TGTGCCAGCAGCCCCCAGAGGACTAGCGGGAGGGCATTGGGGGCCAAAAACATTCAGTACTTC. It encodes CASSPQRTSGRALGAKNIQYF.